The present TCR beta chain was sequenced within a study of shared clonotypes between healthy human individuals. General study points: Memory subsets generally showed lower estimated richness than naive subsets. Some naive CD4 clonotypes, approximately 4.5%, turned up in common across several donors.

This clone occurred once. The antigen is not known. The CDR3 extends over 14 amino acids. Germline CDR1 reads LNHDA; CDR2 reads SQIVND (reference sequence). V lost 7 bases, J lost 6 bases, and 10 bases stayed unmatched. Assay execution proceeded at the deep level. Clones were read by immunoSEQ multiplex PCR, and TCRdb kept only the in-frame ones, dropping some. The sample lists roughly 700,000 clones, approximately 74% occurring once. Memory CD4+ cells were the fraction left after CD45RA+ naive selection. This TCR was recovered from a woman aged 25 to 39 in good health. The chain joins TRBV19 to TRBJ1-1; 8 nucleotides match TRBD1. The specimen sequenced was memory CD4+ T cells sorted from blood. As to subset: CD45RA-negative fraction. CDR3: CASTRTGSKPEAFF. The CDR3 nucleotides are TGTGCCAGTACTAGGACAGGGTCTAAGCCTGAAGCTTTCTTT.